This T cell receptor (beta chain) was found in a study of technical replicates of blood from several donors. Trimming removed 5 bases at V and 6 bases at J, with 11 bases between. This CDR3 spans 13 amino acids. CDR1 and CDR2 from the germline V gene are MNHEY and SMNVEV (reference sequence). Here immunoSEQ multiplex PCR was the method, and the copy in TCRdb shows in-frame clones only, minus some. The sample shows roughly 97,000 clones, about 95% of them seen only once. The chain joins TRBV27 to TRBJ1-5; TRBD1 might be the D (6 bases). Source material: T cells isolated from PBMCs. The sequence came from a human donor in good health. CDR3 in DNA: TGTGCCAGCAGTCCCAGGGGTACTCAGCCCCAGCATTTT. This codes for CASSPRGTQPQHF.